Each of the 22 T cell receptor beta chains below was sequenced from the same sample in a study of graft-versus-host responses after intestinal transplantation. These receptors have no identified antigens. Profiling relied on immunoSEQ multiplex PCR, and the TCRdb table lists in-frame clones only, not all of them. The profile shows tens of thousands of clones, roughly nine tenths of them singletons. The sequences come from unstimulated CD4+ T cells sorted from spleen or lymph node cells, collected before intestinal transplant. These receptors came from a human donor who received an intestinal transplant.

This clone was detected only once. The V call is TRBV30, the J call TRBJ1-6, with a tentative D call TRBD1 (5 bases). V dropped 4 bases and J dropped 3 bases, with 10 bases sitting between them. The CDR3 has 14 residues. CDR1 GTSNPN and CDR2 SVGIG come from the germline V gene (reference sequence). This chain's CDR3 is CAWNGGVYNSPLHF. The DNA of the CDR3 is TGTGCCTGGAACGGGGGAGTCTATAATTCACCCCTCCACTTT.

The chain carries TRBV12-5 and TRBJ1-5; 9 bases match TRBD1. The ends lost 7 bases at V and 0 bases at J; junction bases unmatched: 10. The CDR3 spans 17 residues. Germline lookup yields CDR1 LGHNT and CDR2 FRNRAP. The CDR3 sequence is CASALDRGGDSNQPQHF. The DNA of the CDR3 is TGTGCTAGTGCCTTGGACAGGGGAGGGGATAGCAATCAGCCCCAGCATTTT.

The chain is built from TRBV12-5 and TRBJ1-4; D unresolved. Trimming removed 0 bases from V and 0 bases from J, with 5 bases in between. From germline, CDR1 is LGHNT and CDR2 FRNRAP. This CDR3 spans 15 amino acids. The CDR3 protein is CASGLVLATNEKLFF. Here the CDR3 DNA reads TGTGCTAGTGGTTTGGTACTCGCAACTAATGAAAAACTGTTTTTT.

J is TRBJ2-7 and V is TRBV2, with 8 positions matching TRBD1. The CDR3 contains 15 residues. V lost 8 bases to trimming and J lost 1 base; unmatched junction nucleotides: 10. Germline V gene lookup returns CDR1 SNHLY and CDR2 FYNNEI. In DNA, the CDR3 is TGTGCCAGCTCGACGGACAGGGCCAGTTCCTACGAGCAGTACTTC. This sequence encodes CASSTDRASSYEQYF.

The chain has TRBV10-3 and TRBJ1-2, with 9 positions matching TRBD1. This CDR3 contains 11 residues. Unmatched junction bases numbered 5, after V lost 9 bases and J lost 9 bases. CDR1 and CDR2 (germline): ENHRY, SYGVKD. Written as DNA, the CDR3 is TGTGCCATAGGACAGGGGCCGAGCTACACCTTC. Its protein product is CAIGQGPSYTF.

V and J are TRBV14 and TRBJ1-2; TRBD1 matches 12 bases. The CDR3 covers 17 residues. The J segment lost 2 bases and the V segment lost 4 bases, leaving 8 bases of the junction unmatched. CDR1 and CDR2 (germline): SGHDN, FVKESK. The CDR3 loop is CASSPPGQGALNYGYTF. The CDR3 bases are TGTGCCAGCAGCCCTCCGGGACAGGGGGCGTTAAACTATGGCTACACCTTC.

The rearrangement uses TRBV7-8 and TRBJ1-1, with D perhaps TRBD1 (5 bases). The CDR3 totals 12 residues. Germline CDR1 SGHVS, CDR2 FQNEAQ. Trimming stripped 5 bases from V and 7 bases from J, with 11 bases between. As DNA, the CDR3 is TGTGCCAGCAGCCCAGACAGTTTTGAAGCTTTCTTT. Its translation is CASSPDSFEAFF. The full variable domain, completed using reference TRBV7-8 and TRBJ1-1, is GAGVSQSPRYKVAKRGQDVALRCDPISGHVSLFWYQQALGQGPEFLTYFQNEAQLDKSGLPSDRFFAERPEGSVSTLKIQRTQQEDSAVYLCASSPDSFEAFFGQGTRLTVV.

The chain uses TRBV4-3 and TRBJ2-5; 10 nucleotides align to TRBD1. The CDR3 runs to 16 residues. In germline, CDR1 is LGHNA, CDR2 YSLEER. V trimming: 0 bases; J trimming: 2 bases; junction bases outside the gene matches: 3. The CDR3 loop is CASSQEGTGAQETQYF. In DNA, the CDR3 is TGCGCCAGCAGCCAAGAAGGGACAGGGGCGCAAGAGACCCAGTACTTC.

The chain couples TRBV5-6 to TRBJ1-1; TRBD1 might be the D (5 bases). The CDR3 extends over 13 amino acids. Germline V gene sequence: CDR1 SGHDT, CDR2 YYEEEE. V gave up 3 bases and J gave up 0 bases, with 6 bases separating them. CDR3 DNA sequence: TGTGCCAGCAGCTGGGGGGTGAACACTGAAGCTTTCTTT. It is translated as CASSWGVNTEAFF.

The V gene is TRBV18, the J gene TRBJ1-1; 7 positions agree with TRBD1. Germline CDR1 and CDR2: KGHSH and LQKENI. CDR3 length equals 13 residues. The V gene end was trimmed by 5 bases and the J gene end by 14 bases; junction bases not matched to a gene: 14. The CDR3, as DNA: TGTGCCAGCTCAACGGGACAGCCTACCTTTTACTTCTTT. This codes for CASSTGQPTFYFF.

About this clone: The junction departs from the called germline gene at one end, perhaps through a read error. V is TRBV30 and J is TRBJ1-2; 7 nucleotides line up with TRBD1. Germline V gene lookup returns CDR1 GTSNPN and CDR2 SVGIG (reference sequence). This CDR3 has 13 residues. CDR3 DNA sequence: TGTGCCTGGAGTGCAGGGGGTGACTATGGCTACGCCTTC. This sequence encodes CAWSAGGDYGYAF.

This chain uses TRBV18 with TRBJ2-3; 7 bases are shared with TRBD2. V lost 3 bases and J lost 0; bases outside the gene matches: 9. The CDR3 covers 17 residues. CDR1 KGHSH and CDR2 LQKENI come from the germline V gene. CDR3 coding DNA: TGTGCCAGCTCACCCAGGAGAGCGGGGACTAGCACAGATACGCAGTATTTT. This encodes CASSPRRAGTSTDTQYF.

The chain is built from TRBV2 and TRBJ1-2; 8 bases are shared with TRBD1. The V gene end was trimmed by 3 bases and the J gene end by 6 bases; junction bases not matched to a gene: 6. Per the germline V gene, CDR1 is SNHLY and CDR2 is FYNNEI. The CDR3 contains 14 residues. The CDR3 region is CASSDRTGSDGYTF. The CDR3 coding sequence is TGTGCCAGCAGTGATAGGACAGGGTCGGATGGCTACACCTTC.

In DNA form, the CDR3 reads TGTGCCAGCAGTGATAGTAGAATTGAAGCTTTCTTT. It translates to CASSDSRIEAFF. The chain joins TRBV2 to TRBJ1-1; D remains ambiguous. The CDR3 has 12 residues. Germline CDR1 SNHLY, CDR2 FYNNEI. V gave up 3 bases and J gave up 7 bases, with 9 bases separating them.

V usage is TRBV19 and J usage is TRBJ1-6; D is perhaps TRBD1 (5 bases). Deletions cut 8 bases from V and 7 bases from J, with 15 bases between. The CDR3 totals 14 residues. Germline V lookup: CDR1 LNHDA, CDR2 SQIVND (reference sequence). CDR3 nucleotide sequence: TGTGCCAGTTGTAATCAGGCAGGGAATTCACCCCTCCACTTT. Translating it yields CASCNQAGNSPLHF.

This chain joins TRBV7-2 and TRBJ2-7; 8 nucleotides match TRBD2. The CDR3 has 13 amino acids. Germline trimming cut 4 bases from V and 4 bases from J; bases unmatched to any gene: 3. Germline CDR1 SGHTA, CDR2 FQGNSA. The CDR3 is CASSSTSGYEQYF. The CDR3, as DNA: TGTGCCAGCAGCTCAACTAGCGGATACGAGCAGTACTTC.

J is TRBJ2-7 and V is TRBV27, with D tentatively TRBD2 (6 bases). V was trimmed by 5 bases and J by 3 bases, leaving 11 bases between them. Germline V gives CDR1 MNHEY, CDR2 SMNVEV (reference sequence). This CDR3 has 13 amino acids. The CDR3 here is CASSRGIYYEQYF. CDR3 nucleotide sequence: TGTGCCAGCAGTCGGGGGATCTACTACGAGCAGTACTTC.

V is TRBV12-2 and J is TRBJ2-1; the table's D call TRBD2 went unverified against the DNA. TRBV12-2 is termed a pseudogene. CDR3 length: 17 residues. The CDR3: CASRPRPSVSSYNEQFF. The DNA for the CDR3 is TGTGCAAGTCGCCCTAGGCCTAGCGTTTCATCCTACAATGAGCAGTTCTTC.

This sequence joins TRBV5-1 and TRBJ2-7; 9 nucleotides line up with TRBD1. Trimming at V came to 0 bases and at J to 1 base, leaving 11 bases not matched to a gene. The CDR3 has 18 amino acids. In germline, CDR1 is SGHRS, CDR2 YFSETQ. CDR3 nucleotide sequence: TGCGCCAGCAGCTTGGCGTCGTCAACAGGGGGCTATTCCTACGAGCAGTACTTC. Residues: CASSLASSTGGYSYEQYF.

This chain links TRBV19 with TRBJ2-5; TRBD2 matches at 11 bases. Germline CDR1 LNHDA, CDR2 SQIVND (reference sequence). The CDR3 runs to 16 residues. Losses at the gene ends were 8 bases for V and 6 bases for J; bases not matched to a gene: 14. CDR3 sequence (DNA): TGTGCCAGTCCCTCCGAAGCACTAGCGGGGGTAAAGACCCAGTACTTC. Its translation: CASPSEALAGVKTQYF. The variable domain in full, completed from reference TRBV19 and TRBJ2-5, reads DGGITQSPKYLFRKEGQNVTLSCEQNLNHDAMYWYRQDPGQGLRLIYYSQIVNDFQKGDIAEGYSVSREKKESFPLTVTSAQKNPTAFYLCASPSEALAGVKTQYFGPGTRLLVL.

The rearrangement joins TRBV7-2 to TRBJ2-7, with 8 bases lining up with TRBD2. The junction had 10 bases not matched to a gene; V was cut back by 2 bases and J by 4 bases. The CDR3 is 16 residues long. Germline V CDR1 and CDR2: SGHTA, FQGNSA. The CDR3 nucleotides read TGTGCCAGCAGCTTAAGAGTTCCAGCGGGGGATTACGAGCAGTACTTC. Translation gives CASSLRVPAGDYEQYF.

This chain uses TRBV7-8 with TRBJ2-5, with 11 positions matching TRBD1. V dropped 4 bases and J dropped 1; count of bases not matched to a gene: 8. In germline, CDR1 is SGHVS, CDR2 FQNEAQ. This CDR3 is 17 amino acids long. CDR3 sequence: CASSSTRDRGFQETQYF. The DNA of the CDR3 is TGTGCCAGCAGCTCAACCCGGGACAGGGGGTTCCAAGAGACCCAGTACTTC. Full variable domain (rest looked up from reference TRBV7-8 and TRBJ2-5): GAGVSQSPRYKVAKRGQDVALRCDPISGHVSLFWYQQALGQGPEFLTYFQNEAQLDKSGLPSDRFFAERPEGSVSTLKIQRTQQEDSAVYLCASSSTRDRGFQETQYFGPGTRLLVL.